This TCR beta chain is from a study of cytomegalovirus exposure and HLA in healthy donors. Remarks on this clone: The antigen remains unidentified.

Germline CDR1 MGHRA, CDR2 YSYEKL. This CDR3 is 18 amino acids long. Trimming at V came to 0 bases and at J to 8 bases, leaving 11 bases not matched to a gene. PCR involved 60 Vbeta and 13 Jbeta primers. Assay used: immunoSEQ multiplex PCR; TCRdb lists only in-frame clones, some missing. This sample has about 220,000 clones, with less than 85% found just once. Study-wide points: A later analysis associated 16,951 TCR beta sequences with HLA alleles at a 0.05 false discovery rate.

This chain joins TRBV4-1 and TRBJ1-4, with 11 bases fitting TRBD1. The receptor's source is a man between 18 and 29 years old in good health and CMV-seronegative. The sequenced material came from PBMCs. The CDR3 DNA is TGCGCCAGCAGCCAAGAGCTGGGACAGGGGGGCTTTCGAGAAAAACTGTTTTTT. This sequence encodes CASSQELGQGGFREKLFF.